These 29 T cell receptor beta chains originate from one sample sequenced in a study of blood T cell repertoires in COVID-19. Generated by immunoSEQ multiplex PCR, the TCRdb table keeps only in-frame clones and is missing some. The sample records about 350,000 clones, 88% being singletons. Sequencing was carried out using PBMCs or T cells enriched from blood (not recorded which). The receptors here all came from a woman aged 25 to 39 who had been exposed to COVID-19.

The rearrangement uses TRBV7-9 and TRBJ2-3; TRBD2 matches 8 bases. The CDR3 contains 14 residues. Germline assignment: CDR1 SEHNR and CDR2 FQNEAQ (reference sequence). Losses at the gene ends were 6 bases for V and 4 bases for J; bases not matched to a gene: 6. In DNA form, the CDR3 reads TGTGCCAGCAGTAATAGCGGGACGTCAGATACGCAGTATTTT. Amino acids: CASSNSGTSDTQYF.

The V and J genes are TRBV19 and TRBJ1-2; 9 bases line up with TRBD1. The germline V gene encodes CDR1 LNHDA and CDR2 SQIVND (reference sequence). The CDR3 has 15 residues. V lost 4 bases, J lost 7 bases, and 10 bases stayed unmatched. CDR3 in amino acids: CASSSPGTGMVGYTF. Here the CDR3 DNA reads TGTGCCAGTAGTAGTCCCGGGACAGGGATGGTTGGCTACACCTTC.

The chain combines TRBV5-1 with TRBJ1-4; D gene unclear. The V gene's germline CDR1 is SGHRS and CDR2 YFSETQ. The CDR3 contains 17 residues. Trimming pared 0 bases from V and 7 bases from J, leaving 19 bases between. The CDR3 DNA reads TGCGCCAGCAGCTTGGGAGGCATGATGAGTTTGTCTGAAAAACTGTTTTTT. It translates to CASSLGGMMSLSEKLFF.

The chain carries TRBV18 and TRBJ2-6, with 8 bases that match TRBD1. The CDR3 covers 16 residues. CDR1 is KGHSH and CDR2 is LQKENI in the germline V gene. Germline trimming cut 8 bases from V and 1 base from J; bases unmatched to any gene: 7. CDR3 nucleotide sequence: TGTGCCAGCCCATCTCGACAGGGGTCTGGGGCCAACGTCCTGACTTTC. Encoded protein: CASPSRQGSGANVLTF.

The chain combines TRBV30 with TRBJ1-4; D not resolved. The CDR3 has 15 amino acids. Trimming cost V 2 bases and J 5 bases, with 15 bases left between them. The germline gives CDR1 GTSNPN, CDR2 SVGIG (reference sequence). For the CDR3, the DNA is TGTGCCTGGAGTATCAGTGGCGGAAGAAATGAAAAACTGTTTTTT. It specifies CAWSISGGRNEKLFF.

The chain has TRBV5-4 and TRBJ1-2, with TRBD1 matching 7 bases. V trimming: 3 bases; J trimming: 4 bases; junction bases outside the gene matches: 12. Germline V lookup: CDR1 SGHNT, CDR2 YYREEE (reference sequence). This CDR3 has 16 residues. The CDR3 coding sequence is TGTGCCAGCAGCTGGGCCCTCGGACAGGCCAGCTATGGCTACACCTTC. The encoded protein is CASSWALGQASYGYTF. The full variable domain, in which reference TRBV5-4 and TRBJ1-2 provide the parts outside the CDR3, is ETGVTQSPTHLIKTRGQQVTLRCSSQSGHNTVSWYQQALGQGPQFIFQYYREEENGRGNFPPRFSGLQFPNYSSELNVNALELDDSALYLCASSWALGQASYGYTFGSGTRLTVV.

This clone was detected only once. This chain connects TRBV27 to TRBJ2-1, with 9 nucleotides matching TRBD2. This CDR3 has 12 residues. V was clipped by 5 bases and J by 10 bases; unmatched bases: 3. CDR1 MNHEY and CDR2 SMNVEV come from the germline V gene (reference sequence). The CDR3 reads CASSPGLAEQFF. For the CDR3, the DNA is TGTGCCAGCAGTCCGGGACTAGCCGAGCAGTTCTTC.

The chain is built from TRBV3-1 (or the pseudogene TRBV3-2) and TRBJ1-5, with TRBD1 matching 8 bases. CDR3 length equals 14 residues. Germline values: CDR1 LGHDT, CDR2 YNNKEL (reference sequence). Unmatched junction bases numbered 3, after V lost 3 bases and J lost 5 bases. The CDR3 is CASSHRTGYQPQHF. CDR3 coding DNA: TGTGCCAGCAGCCACCGGACAGGGTATCAGCCCCAGCATTTT.

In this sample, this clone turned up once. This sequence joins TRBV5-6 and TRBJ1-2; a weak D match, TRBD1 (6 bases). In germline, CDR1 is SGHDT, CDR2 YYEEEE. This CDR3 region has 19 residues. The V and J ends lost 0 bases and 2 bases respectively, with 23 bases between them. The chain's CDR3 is CASSLASGTSAGWNYGYTF. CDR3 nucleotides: TGTGCCAGCAGCTTGGCCAGCGGGACATCCGCCGGGTGGAACTATGGCTACACCTTC.

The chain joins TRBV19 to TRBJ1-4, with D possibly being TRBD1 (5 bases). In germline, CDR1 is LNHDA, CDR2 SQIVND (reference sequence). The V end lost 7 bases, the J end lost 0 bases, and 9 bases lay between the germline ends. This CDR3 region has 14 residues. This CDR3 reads CASKGIATNEKLFF. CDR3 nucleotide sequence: TGTGCCAGTAAGGGGATTGCAACTAATGAAAAACTGTTTTTT.

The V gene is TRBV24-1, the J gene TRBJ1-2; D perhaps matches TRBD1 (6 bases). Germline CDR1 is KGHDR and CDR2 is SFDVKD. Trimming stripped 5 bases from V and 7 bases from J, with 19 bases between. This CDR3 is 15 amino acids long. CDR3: CATSARQEGLSGYTF. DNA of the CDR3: TGTGCCACCAGTGCCCGACAGGAAGGTCTTTCTGGCTACACCTTC.

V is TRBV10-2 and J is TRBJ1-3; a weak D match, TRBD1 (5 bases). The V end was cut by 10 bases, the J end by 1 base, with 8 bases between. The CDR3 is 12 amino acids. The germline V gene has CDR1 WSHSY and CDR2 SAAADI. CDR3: CATGGSGNTIYF. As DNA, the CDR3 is TGCGCCACCGGGGGGTCTGGAAACACCATATATTTT.

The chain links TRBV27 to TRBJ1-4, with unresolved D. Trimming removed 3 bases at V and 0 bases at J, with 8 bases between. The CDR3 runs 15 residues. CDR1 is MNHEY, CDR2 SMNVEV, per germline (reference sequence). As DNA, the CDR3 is TGTGCCAGCAGTTTTTACCGGGCAACTAATGAAAAACTGTTTTTT. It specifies CASSFYRATNEKLFF.

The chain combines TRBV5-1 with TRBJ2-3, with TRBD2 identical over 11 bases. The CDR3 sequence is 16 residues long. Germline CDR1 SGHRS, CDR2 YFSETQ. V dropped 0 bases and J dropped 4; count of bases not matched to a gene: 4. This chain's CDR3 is CASSLEIAGGPDTQYF. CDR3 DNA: TGCGCCAGCAGCTTGGAAATAGCGGGAGGGCCAGATACGCAGTATTTT.

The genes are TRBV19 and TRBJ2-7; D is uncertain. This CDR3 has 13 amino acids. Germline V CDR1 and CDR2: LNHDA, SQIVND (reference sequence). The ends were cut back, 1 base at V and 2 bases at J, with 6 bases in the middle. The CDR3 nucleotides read TGTGCCAGTAGTATAGGGCTAGCCTACGAGCAGTACTTC. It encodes CASSIGLAYEQYF.

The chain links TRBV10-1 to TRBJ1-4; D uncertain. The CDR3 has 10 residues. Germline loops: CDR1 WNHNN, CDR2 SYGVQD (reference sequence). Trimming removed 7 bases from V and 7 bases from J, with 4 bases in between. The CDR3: CASTSEKLFF. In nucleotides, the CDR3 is TGCGCCAGCACTTCTGAAAAACTGTTTTTT.

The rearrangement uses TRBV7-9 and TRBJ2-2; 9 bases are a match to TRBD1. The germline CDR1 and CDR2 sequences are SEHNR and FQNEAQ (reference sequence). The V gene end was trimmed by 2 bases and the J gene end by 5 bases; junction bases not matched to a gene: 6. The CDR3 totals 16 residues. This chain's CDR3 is CASSLPTGGFTGELFF. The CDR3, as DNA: TGTGCCAGCAGCTTACCTACAGGGGGCTTTACCGGGGAGCTGTTTTTT.

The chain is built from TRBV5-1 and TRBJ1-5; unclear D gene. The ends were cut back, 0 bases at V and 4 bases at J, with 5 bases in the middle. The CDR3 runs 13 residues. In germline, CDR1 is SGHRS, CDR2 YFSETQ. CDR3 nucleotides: TGCGCCAGCAGCTTGGATGCGAATCAGCCCCAGCATTTT. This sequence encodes CASSLDANQPQHF.

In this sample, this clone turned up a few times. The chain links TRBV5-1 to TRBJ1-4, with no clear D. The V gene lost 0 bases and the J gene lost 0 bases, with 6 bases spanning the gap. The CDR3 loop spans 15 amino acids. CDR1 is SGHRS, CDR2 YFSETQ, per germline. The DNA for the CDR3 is TGCGCCAGCAGCTTGGACGGTGCAACTAATGAAAAACTGTTTTTT. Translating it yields CASSLDGATNEKLFF.

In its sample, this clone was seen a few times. CDR3 protein: CASSRDRRYGYTF. DNA for the CDR3: TGTGCCAGCAGCCGGGACAGGCGATATGGCTACACCTTC. The rearrangement uses TRBV9 and TRBJ1-2, with 8 positions matching TRBD1. The CDR3 totals 13 residues. J lost 5 bases, V lost 4 bases, and 4 bases had no gene match. The germline CDR1 and CDR2 sequences are SGDLS and YYNGEE.

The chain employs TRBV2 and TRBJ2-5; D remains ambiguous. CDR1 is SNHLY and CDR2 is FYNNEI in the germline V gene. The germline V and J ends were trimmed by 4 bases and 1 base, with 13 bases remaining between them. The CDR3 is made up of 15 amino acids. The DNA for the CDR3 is TGTGCCAGCAGTGGTGAGAGCAGGCCCCAAGAGACCCAGTACTTC. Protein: CASSGESRPQETQYF.

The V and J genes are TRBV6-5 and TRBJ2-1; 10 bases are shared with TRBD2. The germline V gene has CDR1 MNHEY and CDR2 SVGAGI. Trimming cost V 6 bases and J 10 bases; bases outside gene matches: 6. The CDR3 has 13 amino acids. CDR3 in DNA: TGTGCCAGCAGACTAGCGGGATTTAGGGAGCAGTTCTTC. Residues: CASRLAGFREQFF.

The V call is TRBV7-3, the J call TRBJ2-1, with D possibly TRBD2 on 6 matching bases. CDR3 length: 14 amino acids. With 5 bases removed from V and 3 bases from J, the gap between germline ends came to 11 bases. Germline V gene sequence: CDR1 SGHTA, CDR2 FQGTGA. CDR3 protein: CASSPDGGYNEQFF. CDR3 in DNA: TGTGCCAGCAGCCCCGACGGGGGCTACAATGAGCAGTTCTTC.

The CDR3 region has the DNA TGTGCCAGCAAGATAGGGGGTCGGGAAAAACTGTTTTTT. This codes for CASKIGGREKLFF. This chain connects TRBV7-9 to TRBJ1-4; D is perhaps TRBD1 (6 bases). This CDR3 contains 13 residues. Trimming took 7 bases from V and 8 from J, leaving 14 bases between them. Germline V lookup: CDR1 SEHNR, CDR2 FQNEAQ (reference sequence).

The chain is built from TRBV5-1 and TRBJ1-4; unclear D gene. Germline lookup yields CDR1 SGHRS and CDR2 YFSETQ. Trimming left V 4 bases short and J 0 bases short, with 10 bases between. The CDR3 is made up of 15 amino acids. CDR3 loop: CASSRGSATNEKLFF. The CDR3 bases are TGCGCCAGCAGCCGAGGTTCGGCAACTAATGAAAAACTGTTTTTT.

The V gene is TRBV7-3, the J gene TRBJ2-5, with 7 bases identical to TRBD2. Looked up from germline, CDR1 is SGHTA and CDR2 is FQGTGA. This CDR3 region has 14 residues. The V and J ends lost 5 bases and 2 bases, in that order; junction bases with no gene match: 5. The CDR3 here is CASSPSGTQETQYF. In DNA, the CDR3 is TGTGCCAGCAGCCCCAGCGGGACTCAAGAGACCCAGTACTTC.

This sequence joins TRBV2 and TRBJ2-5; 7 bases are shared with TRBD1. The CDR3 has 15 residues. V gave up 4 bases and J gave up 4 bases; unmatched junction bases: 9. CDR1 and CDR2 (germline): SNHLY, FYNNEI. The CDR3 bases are TGTGCCAGCAGTGGCACAGGGGCGGAAGGAGAGACCCAGTACTTC. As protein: CASSGTGAEGETQYF. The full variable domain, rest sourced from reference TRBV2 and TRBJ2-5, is EPEVTQTPSHQVTQMGQEVILRCVPISNHLYFYWYRQILGQKVEFLVSFYNNEISEKSEIFDDQFSVERPDGSNFTLKIRSTKLEDSAMYFCASSGTGAEGETQYFGPGTRLLVL.

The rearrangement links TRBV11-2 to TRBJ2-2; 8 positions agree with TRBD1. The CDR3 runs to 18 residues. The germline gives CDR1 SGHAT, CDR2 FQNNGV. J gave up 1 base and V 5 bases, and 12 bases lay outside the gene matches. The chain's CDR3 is CASSPRVPGTGNTGELFF. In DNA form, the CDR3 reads TGTGCCAGCAGCCCCCGCGTTCCGGGGACAGGGAACACCGGGGAGCTGTTTTTT.

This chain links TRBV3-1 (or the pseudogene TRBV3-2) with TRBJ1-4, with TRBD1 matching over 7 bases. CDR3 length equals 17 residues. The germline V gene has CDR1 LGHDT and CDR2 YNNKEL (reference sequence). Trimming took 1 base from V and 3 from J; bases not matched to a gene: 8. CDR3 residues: CASSQGQGSWPNEKLFF. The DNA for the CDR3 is TGTGCCAGCAGCCAAGGACAGGGTTCTTGGCCTAATGAAAAACTGTTTTTT.